What follows is one T cell receptor beta chain and its context. Its antigen is not identified. CD45RO-negative, CCR7-positively selected cells formed the naive CD8 fraction, excluding terminally differentiated effector memory CD45RA+ cells. Trimming cost V 1 base and J 7 bases, with 11 bases left between them. From germline, CDR1 is MNHNY and CDR2 SVGAGI (reference sequence). The CDR3 loop spans 13 amino acids. The sample comes from a study of shared clonotypes between healthy human individuals. The DNA input per sorted-subset replicate PCR was 200 to 250 ng, corresponding to some 30,000 T cell genomes. Original data processing: Filtering differed, since immunoSEQ gave only junction sequences and no quality scores. Data came from immunoSEQ multiplex PCR; TCRdb stores just in-frame clones and leaves some out. V and J calls and clone size come straight from that table; D and trimming were deduced from the DNA. The sample lists about 2.2 million clones; around 95% were seen once.

General observations from the study: Naive CD4 clonotype sharing across a few donors was approximately 5%. Represented diversity, genetic and exposure-history alike, was limited by few donors.

The rearrangement uses TRBV6-6 and TRBJ2-7; D is possibly TRBD1 (6 bases). The TCR comes from a man aged 18 to 30 in good health. Some clones in this sample may be carry-over from other donors' samples. Sequencing was done on a sample of naive CD8+ T cells from PBMCs. For the CDR3, the DNA is TGTGCCAGCAGTTACTTACAGGGAGAAGAGCAGTACTTC. It codes for CASSYLQGEEQYF.